This paragraph covers one T cell receptor (beta chain) sequence. The sample comes from a study of OX40 agonist ivuxolimab in advanced cancers. V lost 5 bases, J lost 0 bases, and 13 bases lay in between. This CDR3 is built from 15 residues. The V gene's germline CDR1 is MNHEY and CDR2 SVGAGI. The repertoire was sequenced with immunoSEQ multiplex PCR; TCRdb's copy has only in-frame clones and lacks some. The sample holds 85,000 to 100,000 clones, 75% to 90% seen once. The TCR comes from an adult with an advanced solid tumor such as melanoma, head and neck, liver or kidney cancer. The chain carries TRBV6-5 and TRBJ1-1, with D unclear. Sequences were derived from CD4+ or CD8+ T cells sorted from blood, sampled in a trial of the OX40 agonist ivuxolimab. The CDR3 is CASSTLQLMNTEAFF. In DNA, the CDR3 is TGTGCCAGCAGTACCTTACAGCTCATGAACACTGAAGCTTTCTTT.